This T cell receptor (beta chain) comes out of a study of cytomegalovirus exposure and HLA in healthy donors. Study-level information: The approximately 120 validation repertoires, a later analysis reported, used the same platform as the 550 to 700 repertoires from the first cohort.

In regard to this clone: The antigen is undetermined.

Germline assignment: CDR1 MGHRA and CDR2 YSYEKL. The CDR3 extends over 16 amino acids. Deletions cut 1 base from V and 0 bases from J, with 12 bases between. The data were produced by immunoSEQ multiplex PCR, yet TCRdb's version contains in-frame clones alone and is incomplete. The sample includes some 59,000 clones, about 91% of them seen just once. Findings of the study overall: The study put roughly 160 TCR beta chains on its list as cytomegalovirus-associated. The classifier, whose performance was assessed in both the original and validation cohorts, reportedly diagnosed cytomegalovirus status with high specificity and sensitivity.

The sequencing input was PBMCs. The source of this sequence is a woman aged 18-30 years in good health and CMV-seronegative. The V call is TRBV4-1, the J call TRBJ1-1; D not certain. CDR3 DNA: TGCGCCAGCAGCCAAGGATCAGTTTTTATGAACACTGAAGCTTTCTTT. It encodes CASSQGSVFMNTEAFF.